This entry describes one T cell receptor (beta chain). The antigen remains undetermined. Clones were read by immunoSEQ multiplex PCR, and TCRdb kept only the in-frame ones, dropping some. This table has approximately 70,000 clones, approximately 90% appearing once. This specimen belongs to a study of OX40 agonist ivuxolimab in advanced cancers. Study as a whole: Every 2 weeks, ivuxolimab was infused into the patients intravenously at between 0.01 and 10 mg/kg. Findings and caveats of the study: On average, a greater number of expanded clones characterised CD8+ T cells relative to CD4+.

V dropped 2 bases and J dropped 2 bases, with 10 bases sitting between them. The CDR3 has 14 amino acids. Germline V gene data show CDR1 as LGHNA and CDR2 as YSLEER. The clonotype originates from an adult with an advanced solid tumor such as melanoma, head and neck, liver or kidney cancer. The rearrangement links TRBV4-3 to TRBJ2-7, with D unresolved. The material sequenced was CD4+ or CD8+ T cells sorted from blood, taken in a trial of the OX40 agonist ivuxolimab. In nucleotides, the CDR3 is TGCGCCAGCAGCCAATTGGACGGTCCCTACGAGCAGTACTTC. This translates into CASSQLDGPYEQYF.